This T cell receptor (beta chain) is from a study of CD8+ T cells in alopecia areata. CDR3 length: 16 residues. J was trimmed by 1 base and V by 1 base; bases with no gene match: 6. Germline assignment: CDR1 LNHNV and CDR2 YYDKDF (reference sequence). After isolation, RNA underwent reverse transcription to generate cDNA as the sequencing template. Data came from immunoSEQ multiplex PCR; TCRdb stores just in-frame clones and leaves some out. The sample shows fewer than 250,000 clones, about three fifths of them seen only once. Sample treatment: oral pan-JAK inhibitor, 5-10 mg twice daily. Researchers gathered lesional scalp punch biopsies and peripheral blood from patients with alopecia areata. With respect to this clone: Its specificity is unknown.

Regarding the study as a whole: Clonality was higher in lesional than normal scalp, especially in alopecia totalis/universalis. Shared TCR sequences were less clear between patients than in mice, possibly partly from HLA diversity.

The sample here was CD4+ T cells sorted from blood, taken at week 24, from a patient treated with tofacitinib. The V and J genes are TRBV15 and TRBJ1-1; TRBD1 matches at 7 bases. The clonotype originates from a human donor with alopecia areata. DNA of the CDR3: TGTGCCACCAGCAGAGCGACAGGGACTGGGAACACTGAAGCTTTCTTT. Encoded protein: CATSRATGTGNTEAFF. Drawing the rest from reference TRBV15 and TRBJ1-1, the complete variable domain is DAMVIQNPRYQVTQFGKPVTLSCSQTLNHNVMYWYQQKSSQAPKLLFHYYDKDFNNEADTPDNFQSRRPNTSFCFLDIRSPGLGDTAMYLCATSRATGTGNTEAFFGQGTRLTVV.